This TCR beta chain was retrieved from a study of OX40 agonist ivuxolimab in advanced cancers. Study-wide background: In this trial design, patients received ivuxolimab intravenously at 0.01 to 10 mg/kg every 2 weeks. Three patients got partial responses; one had hepatocellular carcinoma and two had cutaneous melanoma. Checkpoint inhibitors had been given previously to 40% of patients. General study findings and limits: On average, CD8+ T cells showed a greater number of expanded clones than CD4+.

Notes on this clone: The antigen is undetermined.

Germline V CDR1 and CDR2: SGHAT, FQNNGV. V lost 5 bases to trimming and J lost 0 bases, with 18 bases between them. The CDR3 is 17 residues long. The repertoire was sequenced with immunoSEQ multiplex PCR; TCRdb's copy has only in-frame clones and lacks some. The profile shows roughly 57,000 clones, 75% to 90% of them singletons. This chain connects TRBV11-2 to TRBJ2-3; TRBD1 might be the D (5 bases). This TCR was sampled from an adult with an advanced solid tumor such as melanoma, head and neck, liver or kidney cancer. The material sequenced was CD4+ or CD8+ T cells sorted from blood, taken in a trial of the OX40 agonist ivuxolimab. CDR3 region: CASSPLQGQPSTDTQYF. The CDR3 DNA follows: TGTGCCAGCAGCCCCCTTCAGGGCCAGCCTAGCACAGATACGCAGTATTTT.